This T cell receptor (beta chain) was profiled in a study of regulatory T cells in long-lasting Graves disease. General study points: Peripheral blood, not thyroid tissue, was the sole material studied. With 2,500 to 3,500 shared public clonotypes, persistent patients exceeded new patients, who shared about 1,000. TCR diversity in persistent Graves' patients was below that of newly diagnosed ones.

Time point defined: persistent/refractory GD, antithyroid drugs over 5 years with positive TRAb. RNA extracted from PBMCs served as the sequencing template. This clonotype was counted a few times. The antigen remains unidentified. There are 17 residues in the CDR3. For TCR beta, libraries came from iRepertoire HTBI primers and Arm-PCR of CDR3 regions. TCRdb recomputed calls from the multiplex PCR reads with MiXCR, one row per CDR3 protein. The profile shows 600,000 to 800,000 distinct CDR3 sequences, around 30% of them singletons. The sequence was collected from a female donor with Graves disease. The chain uses TRBV12-3 or TRBV12-4 and TRBJ2-5, with D maybe TRBD1 (6 bases). The DNA end is more similar to TRBJ2-7, so the J call may be wrong. This material consisted of peripheral blood mononuclear cells (PBMCs), taken when the disease was refractory, from a patient treated with antithyroid drugs. CDR3 sequence: CASSLARVGTTGFEQYF. CDR3 in DNA: TGTGCCAGCAGTTTAGCGCGAGTCGGGACAACAGGATTCGAGCAGTACTTC.